This T cell receptor beta chain was sequenced for a study of technical replicates of blood from several donors. CDR3 length equals 12 residues. Trimming removed 4 bases at V and 2 bases at J, with 7 bases between. Germline-derived CDR1 and CDR2 are SQVTM and ANQGSEA. Sequencing used immunoSEQ multiplex PCR; TCRdb keeps in-frame clones, though not all of them. The sample has approximately 89,000 clones, approximately 94% seen once. This receptor was obtained from a human donor in good health. The sample taken for sequencing was T cells isolated from PBMCs. This chain joins TRBV29-1 and TRBJ2-3; D might be TRBD1 (5 bases). CDR3 sequence (DNA): TGCAGCGTTGGACAGACCACAGATACGCAGTATTTT. This sequence encodes CSVGQTTDTQYF.